These T cell receptor beta chains were read from a single sample in a study of T cells in Graves' hyperthyroidism and ophthalmopathy. One entry per CDR3 protein, called by TCRdb with MiXCR from the multiplex PCR reads. Of around 600,000 distinct CDR3 sequences detected, about a sixth appear once; the ten largest clones hold about 3.5%. Sequencing was performed on blood. The receptors shown here come from a woman between 40 and 55 years old with Graves' ophthalmopathy. CDR3s leave out the opening cysteine and the closing phenylalanine or tryptophan. A D gene is named only where the DNA matches it firmly.

>TRBV2|TRBJ1-2|NA
ASSAGASYGYT
>TRBV28|TRBJ1-1|TRBD1
ASSTQGLMNTEAF
>TRBV6-1|TRBJ1-2|NA
ASNGAGYGYT
>TRBV6-1|TRBJ2-1|NA
ASKGDAIYNNEQF
>TRBV12-3/TRBV12-4|TRBJ2-2|TRBD1
ASSSDRGRRTGELF
>TRBV18|TRBJ2-1|TRBD2
ASSPPTSGGANNEQF
>TRBV5-1|TRBJ2-1|TRBD2
ASNPEGLAGNEQF
>TRBV20-1|TRBJ1-1|NA
SASYPTNAAF
>TRBV6-6|TRBJ1-2|NA
ASSYDRPANYGYT
>TRBV4-1|TRBJ1-2|NA
ASSQDLVGARSYGYT
>TRBV6-2/TRBV6-3|TRBJ1-5|NA
ASKPGAGARNQPQH
>TRBV7-8|TRBJ2-1|TRBD2
ASILGSGRNRYNEQF
>TRBV5-1|TRBJ1-2|NA
ASSWGDSYYGYT
>TRBV11-2|TRBJ1-2|NA
ASSFVGGGYGYT
>TRBV19|TRBJ2-1|TRBD1
ASSPLATGIRMNEQF
>TRBV12-3/TRBV12-4|TRBJ2-2|NA
ASSLLAGSTGELF
>TRBV2|TRBJ2-5|TRBD2
ASRPPDYRGAQY
>TRBV9|TRBJ2-5|TRBD2
ASSGSAGGDQETQY
>TRBV6-1|TRBJ2-5|TRBD2
ASSEATSAQETQY
>TRBV18|TRBJ1-5|NA
ASSPTAGNQPQH
>TRBV15|TRBJ1-6|NA
ATSRDIGNSPLH
>TRBV5-1|TRBJ2-1|TRBD2
ASSPGLVDNEQF
>TRBV6-1|TRBJ1-2|NA
ASSGPETANYGYT
>TRBV6-1|TRBJ2-2|NA
ASSERPAGELF
>TRBV11-3|TRBJ1-6|NA
ASSSGSTSANSPLH
>TRBV19|TRBJ2-4|NA
ASSPAATGNRNIQY
>TRBV4-2|TRBJ2-3|NA
ASSQDPGTQITDTQY
>TRBV12-3/TRBV12-4|TRBJ2-5|NA
ASSSRGGETQY
>TRBV29-1|TRBJ2-3|TRBD1
SVTGQGYTDTQY
>TRBV5-1|TRBJ2-3|NA
ASSLGFGGETQY
>TRBV27|TRBJ2-1|NA
ASSLSPGQQRNEQF
>TRBV2|TRBJ2-1|NA
ASSDWSGEQF
>TRBV11-2|TRBJ2-3|NA
ASSLDRWTDTQY
>TRBV18|TRBJ2-1|TRBD1
ASSSKTGVRPTSEQF
>TRBV29-1|TRBJ1-2|TRBD1
SATVTGVGYT
>TRBV18|TRBJ2-4|NA
ASSPNGGRGNIRY
>TRBV27|TRBJ2-2|NA
ASSLSGAGKWSTGELF
>TRBV7-6|TRBJ2-5|NA
ASSYRTGRDQY
>TRBV20-1|TRBJ1-6|NA
SARRGLYNSPLH
>TRBV28|TRBJ2-2|TRBD2
ASGVLAGGYTGELF
>TRBV18|TRBJ2-6|TRBD1
ASSFQGASSGANVLT
>TRBV20-1|TRBJ2-3|NA
SARKGIDTQY
>TRBV5-4|TRBJ1-6|TRBD1
ASRPWTGDNSPLH
>TRBV20-1|TRBJ2-1|TRBD2
SAPTTTSGSSQF
>TRBV2|TRBJ2-3|NA
ASSAERGTQY
>TRBV13|TRBJ2-3|NA
ASGRFTDTQY
>TRBV14|TRBJ1-2|NA
ASSGQPYGYT
>TRBV11-2|TRBJ2-6|NA
ASSWKYTGTGANVLT
>TRBV24-1|TRBJ1-2|NA
ATSDAIVGGYT
>TRBV6-2/TRBV6-3|TRBJ1-5|TRBD1
ASSLGQGSLYSNQPQH
>TRBV28|TRBJ2-5|NA
ASREVKGTQY
>TRBV18|TRBJ1-1|NA
ASSPMDTNTEAF
>TRBV4-1|TRBJ1-3|TRBD1
ASSQEGQRVSGNTIY
>TRBV5-6|TRBJ2-1|TRBD1
ASRAGTGGDEQF
>TRBV12-3/TRBV12-4|TRBJ2-3|TRBD2
ASTPLAGGLDTQY
>TRBV20-1|TRBJ2-2|TRBD2
SATQRGLNTGELF
>TRBV20-1|TRBJ1-1|NA
SANYFPNTEAF
>TRBV2|TRBJ1-3|NA
ASSQILVSGNTIY
>TRBV4-1|TRBJ1-4|NA
ASSTVFNEKLF
>TRBV30|TRBJ2-1|NA
AWSVTAGPGF